The rows below give T cell receptor beta chains drawn from one sample of a study of blood T cell repertoires in COVID-19. The protocol was immunoSEQ multiplex PCR, while the TCRdb copy is restricted to in-frame clones and leaves out a portion. The data hold about 230,000 clones, with 86% observed a single time. The sample consisted of peripheral blood. These receptors came from a man in his forties or fifties with COVID-19, enrolled during active disease. Each CDR3 is given with its conserved first and last residue. The D gene is left open where the match is weak. For some rows the clone size is stated as once, few or many, or as a class when expanded; others skip it.

abundance | j_gene | v_gene | d_gene | CDR3aa | CDR3nt
- | TRBJ2-5 | TRBV28 | - | CASSVQGWGTQYF | TGTGCCAGCAGTGTTCAGGGTTGGGGGACCCAGTACTTC
- | TRBJ2-7 | TRBV24-1 | - | CATSDSNQGIGLYEQYF | TGTGCCACCAGTGACTCCAACCAGGGGATCGGCCTCTACGAGCAGTACTTC
- | TRBJ1-5 | TRBV19 | TRBD1 | CASRPTGSNQPQHF | TGTGCCAGCAGGCCGACAGGGAGCAATCAGCCCCAGCATTTT
- | TRBJ1-1 | TRBV30 | - | CAWSFGGSTEAFF | TGTGCCTGGAGTTTTGGGGGGAGCACTGAAGCTTTCTTT
- | TRBJ1-4 | TRBV7-6 | TRBD1 | CASSRDRGESEKLFF | TGTGCCAGCAGTAGAGACAGGGGAGAATCTGAAAAACTGTTTTTT
- | TRBJ1-1 | TRBV7-9 | TRBD1 | CASSLQDRVTLF | TGTGCCAGCAGCTTACAGGACAGGGTAACACTTTTC
- | TRBJ1-4 | TRBV5-1 | - | CASSKLRAGEKLFF | TGCGCCAGCAGCAAGTTGAGGGCGGGCGAAAAACTGTTTTTT
- | TRBJ2-1 | TRBV6-2/TRBV6-3 | TRBD2 | CASSYGVEASGGGIEQFF | TGTGCCAGCAGTTACGGCGTAGAGGCTAGCGGGGGAGGAATTGAGCAGTTCTTC
- | TRBJ1-2 | TRBV3-1/TRBV3-2 | - | CASSQGREGGYTF | TGTGCCAGCAGCCAGGGGAGGGAAGGCGGCTACACCTTC
- | TRBJ2-2 | TRBV3-1/TRBV3-2 | - | CASSQAFHTGELFF | TGTGCCAGCAGCCAAGCTTTCCACACCGGGGAGCTGTTTTTT
few | TRBJ1-1 | TRBV19 | TRBD1 | CASSLMRGESGGKANTEAFF | TGTGCCAGTAGTCTAATGAGGGGCGAGTCAGGGGGCAAGGCGAACACTGAAGCTTTCTTT
- | TRBJ1-1 | TRBV3-1/TRBV3-2 | - | CASSQVMNTEAFF | TGTGCCAGCAGCCAAGTAATGAACACTGAAGCTTTCTTT
once | TRBJ2-3 | TRBV6-5 | TRBD2 | CASSAPSGRTDTQYF | TGTGCCAGCAGCGCCCCGAGCGGGAGAACAGATACGCAGTATTTT
- | TRBJ2-1 | TRBV14 | TRBD2 | CASSQVGGTSGISRNEQFF | TGTGCCAGCAGCCAAGTTGGAGGGACTAGCGGGATTTCGCGCAATGAGCAGTTCTTC
- | TRBJ2-1 | TRBV9 | - | CASSGPGEGDEQFF | TGTGCCAGCAGCGGGCCCGGGGAGGGGGATGAGCAGTTCTTC
- | TRBJ2-7 | TRBV28 | - | CASSPAYEQYF | TGTGCCAGCTCCCCGGCCTACGAGCAGTACTTC
- | TRBJ1-6 | TRBV4-1 | - | CASSQDSSPLHF | TGCGCCAGCAGCCAAGATAGCTCACCCCTCCACTTT
- | TRBJ1-2 | TRBV7-9 | - | CASSLSGQRDVNYGYTF | TGTGCCAGCAGCTTATCTGGACAGAGAGACGTCAACTATGGCTACACCTTC
- | TRBJ1-1 | TRBV14 | - | CASSREVFLSEAFF | TGTGCCAGCAGCCGGGAGGTGTTTCTATCTGAAGCTTTCTTT
- | TRBJ2-1 | TRBV6-5 | TRBD2 | CASSSPGREVHLGQFF | TGTGCCAGCAGTTCCCCGGGGCGGGAGGTCCACTTGGGGCAGTTCTTC
- | TRBJ1-1 | TRBV19 | TRBD1 | CASSTDRDTEAFF | TGTGCCAGTAGTACGGACAGGGACACTGAAGCTTTCTTT
- | TRBJ1-2 | TRBV21-1 | - | CAHSRDRRFTNYGYTF | TGTGCTCACAGCCGGGACAGGAGATTTACTAACTATGGCTACACCTTC
- | TRBJ1-4 | TRBV7-9 | - | CASRPSLEAVEKLFF | TGTGCCAGCAGACCCTCCTTGGAGGCTGTTGAAAAACTGTTTTTT
- | TRBJ1-5 | TRBV5-8 | TRBD1 | CASSLVQGSPDQPQHF | TGTGCCAGCAGCTTGGTACAGGGGAGCCCCGATCAGCCCCAGCATTTT
- | TRBJ1-6 | TRBV6-6 | - | CASITGYDSPLHF | TGTGCCAGCATTACAGGGTACGATTCACCCCTCCACTTT
- | TRBJ2-3 | TRBV6-2/TRBV6-3 | - | CASSYPTGLVGTQYF | TGTGCCAGCAGTTATCCCACAGGGCTCGTGGGTACGCAGTATTTT
- | TRBJ1-4 | TRBV4-1 | - | CASSQDVARKLFF | TGCGCCAGCAGCCAAGATGTAGCGAGGAAACTGTTTTTT
- | TRBJ2-5 | TRBV24-1 | TRBD2 | CATSDSPGLAEETQYF | TGTGCCACCAGTGATTCTCCGGGACTAGCGGAGGAGACCCAGTACTTC
- | TRBJ2-1 | TRBV9 | TRBD2 | CASSTTSGSRDEQFF | TGTGCCAGCAGCACTACTAGCGGGAGTAGGGATGAGCAGTTCTTC
- | TRBJ2-5 | TRBV19 | TRBD1 | CASSARTGGSRETQYF | TGTGCCAGTAGTGCCCGGACAGGGGGTTCGCGGGAGACCCAGTACTTC
- | TRBJ1-4 | TRBV6-5 | - | CASRETVTNEKLFF | TGTGCCAGCAGGGAGACAGTCACTAATGAAAAACTGTTTTTT
few | TRBJ1-4 | TRBV5-4 | TRBD1 | CASSTGQTNNEKLFF | TGTGCCAGCAGCACGGGACAGACTAATAATGAAAAACTGTTTTTT
- | TRBJ2-5 | TRBV4-1 | TRBD2 | CASSQDESGTSGIGGARETQYF | TGCGCCAGCAGCCAAGATGAATCCGGGACTAGCGGAATAGGGGGGGCAAGGGAGACCCAGTACTTC
- | TRBJ1-6 | TRBV6-5 | - | CASQEDSSYNSPLHF | TGTGCCTCCCAGGAGGATAGCTCCTATAATTCACCCCTCCACTTT
- | TRBJ2-7 | TRBV4-3 | TRBD2 | CASSQDRAGSYEQYF | TGCGCCAGCAGCCAAGATAGAGCGGGGTCCTACGAGCAGTACTTC
- | TRBJ2-7 | TRBV6-5 | TRBD2 | CASSSVAGGRYEQYF | TGTGCCAGCAGTTCGGTCGCGGGGGGGCGATACGAGCAGTACTTC
- | TRBJ2-3 | TRBV7-8 | TRBD1 | CASSLWRTGGTDTQYF | TGTGCCAGCAGCTTATGGAGGACAGGGGGCACAGATACGCAGTATTTT
- | TRBJ2-5 | TRBV5-4 | TRBD2 | CASSLGLARAGETQYF | TGTGCCAGCAGCCTGGGACTAGCGAGGGCCGGAGAGACCCAGTACTTC
- | TRBJ2-7 | TRBV19 | - | CATSDFYEQYF | TGTGCCACCTCGGACTTCTACGAGCAGTACTTC
once | TRBJ1-1 | TRBV5-5 | TRBD1 | CASSGQGALVTEAFF | TGTGCCAGCAGCGGACAGGGGGCGCTTGTGACTGAAGCTTTCTTT
- | TRBJ2-5 | TRBV3-1/TRBV3-2 | - | CASRPGLGTQYF | TGTGCCAGCCGGCCAGGGCTAGGGACCCAGTACTTC
- | TRBJ1-1 | TRBV14 | - | CASSQARHSRLTNTEAFF | TGTGCCAGCAGCCAAGCGCGACACTCAAGGCTCACGAACACTGAAGCTTTCTTT
- | TRBJ2-7 | TRBV10-2 | TRBD2 | CASSGAGGPYEQYF | TGCGCCAGCAGTGGAGCGGGAGGGCCTTACGAGCAGTACTTC
- | TRBJ2-1 | TRBV23-1 | TRBD2 | CASSQLCLAGCLSYNEQFF | TGCGCCAGCAGTCAATTGTGTCTAGCGGGGTGCCTCTCCTACAATGAGCAGTTCTTC
- | TRBJ1-2 | TRBV28 | TRBD1 | CASSGQGVNGYTF | TGTGCCAGCAGTGGCCAGGGGGTGAATGGCTACACCTTC
- | TRBJ2-7 | TRBV6-1 | TRBD2 | CASSEGLADSYEQYF | TGTGCCAGCAGTGAGGGGCTAGCGGACTCCTACGAGCAGTACTTC
- | TRBJ2-7 | TRBV15 | TRBD2 | CATSYAGGPGYEQYF | TGTGCCACCAGTTACGCGGGAGGGCCTGGCTACGAGCAGTACTTC
- | TRBJ2-1 | TRBV3-1/TRBV3-2 | - | CASSQVEGGNEQFF | TGTGCCAGCAGCCAAGTAGAGGGGGGGAATGAGCAGTTCTTC
- | TRBJ2-5 | TRBV3-1/TRBV3-2 | TRBD2 | CASTGLGETQYF | TGTGCCAGCACTGGACTAGGAGAGACCCAGTACTTC
- | TRBJ2-1 | TRBV19 | TRBD2 | CASSFPTGTSGPSSYNEQFF | TGTGCCAGTAGTTTCCCTACCGGGACTAGCGGGCCGAGCTCCTACAATGAGCAGTTCTTC
- | TRBJ2-7 | TRBV10-3 | TRBD2 | CAISSGTSGYEQYF | TGTGCCATCAGTTCCGGGACTAGCGGCTACGAGCAGTACTTC
- | TRBJ2-7 | TRBV2 | TRBD1 | CASITGGSYEQYF | TGTGCCAGTATTACAGGGGGATCCTACGAGCAGTACTTC
- | TRBJ2-7 | TRBV6-5 | TRBD1 | CASSYYTGGEQYF | TGTGCCAGCAGTTACTACACAGGGGGCGAGCAGTACTTC
- | TRBJ1-2 | TRBV4-2 | TRBD1 | CASSQAGLGTGSVYGYTF | TGTGCCAGCAGCCAAGCCGGGTTAGGGACAGGGAGTGTCTATGGCTACACCTTC
- | TRBJ2-7 | TRBV6-5 | - | CASTQGPTYEQYF | TGTGCCAGTACACAGGGCCCAACCTACGAGCAGTACTTC
- | TRBJ2-7 | TRBV6-5 | - | CASSHGTPRNYEQYF | TGTGCCAGCAGTCACGGGACACCACGGAACTACGAGCAGTACTTC
- | TRBJ1-5 | TRBV28 | - | CASRLPGSGGNQPQHF | TGTGCCAGCAGACTCCCAGGGTCTGGGGGCAATCAGCCCCAGCATTTT
- | TRBJ2-1 | TRBV13 | - | CASRRTPHRATYNEQFF | TGTGCCAGCAGGCGTACACCCCACAGGGCAACCTACAATGAGCAGTTCTTC
- | TRBJ2-3 | TRBV15 | - | CATGAHGGRVDTQYF | TGTGCCACCGGAGCCCACGGGGGTAGGGTAGATACGCAGTATTTT